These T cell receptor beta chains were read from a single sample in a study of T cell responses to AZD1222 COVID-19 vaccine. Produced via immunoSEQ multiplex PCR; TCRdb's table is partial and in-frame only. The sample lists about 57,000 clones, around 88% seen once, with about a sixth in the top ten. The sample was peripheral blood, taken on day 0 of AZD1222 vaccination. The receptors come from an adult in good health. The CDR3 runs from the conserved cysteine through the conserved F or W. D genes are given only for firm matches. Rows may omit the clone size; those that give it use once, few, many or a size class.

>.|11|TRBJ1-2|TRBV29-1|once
CSVAGEDGYTF
TGCAGCGTTGCAGGGGAAGATGGCTACACCTTC
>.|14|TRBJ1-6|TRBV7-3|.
CASSLNGVDSPLHF
TGTGCCAGCAGCTTAAACGGGGTGGATTCACCCCTCCACTTT
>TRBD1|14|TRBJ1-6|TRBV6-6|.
CASSPTGGNSPLHF
TGTGCCAGCAGCCCCACAGGGGGGAACTCACCCCTCCACTTT
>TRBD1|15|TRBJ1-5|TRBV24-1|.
CATSGSGGQNQPQHF
TGTGCCACCAGTGGGTCAGGGGGACAGAATCAGCCCCAGCATTTT
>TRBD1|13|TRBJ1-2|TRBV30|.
CAWSVLQGVGYTF
TGTGCCTGGAGTGTACTCCAGGGGGTGGGCTACACCTTC
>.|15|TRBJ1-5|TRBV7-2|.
CASSLDWGGRQPQHF
TGTGCCAGCAGCTTAGATTGGGGGGGGAGGCAGCCCCAGCATTTT
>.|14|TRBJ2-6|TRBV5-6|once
CASSPPSGANVLTF
TGTGCCAGCAGCCCCCCCTCTGGGGCCAACGTCCTGACTTTC
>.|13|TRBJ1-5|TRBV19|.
CASRGTPTQPQHF
TGTGCCAGTAGGGGGACCCCCACTCAGCCCCAGCATTTT
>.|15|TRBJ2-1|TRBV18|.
CASSEGDSAYNEQFF
TGTGCCAGCTCAGAGGGAGATAGCGCCTACAATGAGCAGTTCTTC
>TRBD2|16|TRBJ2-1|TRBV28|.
CASPPGLAGVKNEQFF
TGTGCCAGCCCCCCCGGGCTAGCGGGAGTTAAGAATGAGCAGTTCTTC
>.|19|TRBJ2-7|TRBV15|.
CATSPRGLRTVRSSYEQYF
TGTGCCACCAGCCCCCGGGGCCTCCGAACGGTTAGGAGCTCCTACGAGCAGTACTTC
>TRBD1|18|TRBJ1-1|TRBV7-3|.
CASSPRGGTGATNTEAFF
TGTGCCAGCAGCCCCCGGGGAGGGACAGGGGCCACGAACACTGAAGCTTTCTTT
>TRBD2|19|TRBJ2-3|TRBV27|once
CASSFTGTLLAGGADTQYF
TGTGCCAGCAGTTTCACCGGGACCCTACTAGCGGGAGGCGCAGATACGCAGTATTTT
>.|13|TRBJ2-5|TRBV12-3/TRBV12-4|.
CASSLARFETQYF
TGTGCCAGCAGTTTGGCCAGATTTGAGACCCAGTACTTC
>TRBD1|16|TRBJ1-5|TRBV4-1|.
CASSQDGTGSNQPQHF
TGCGCCAGCAGCCAAGATGGGACAGGGTCCAATCAGCCCCAGCATTTT
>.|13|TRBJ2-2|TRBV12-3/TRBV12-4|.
CASSFWSTGELFF
TGTGCCAGCAGTTTCTGGTCCACCGGGGAGCTGTTTTTT